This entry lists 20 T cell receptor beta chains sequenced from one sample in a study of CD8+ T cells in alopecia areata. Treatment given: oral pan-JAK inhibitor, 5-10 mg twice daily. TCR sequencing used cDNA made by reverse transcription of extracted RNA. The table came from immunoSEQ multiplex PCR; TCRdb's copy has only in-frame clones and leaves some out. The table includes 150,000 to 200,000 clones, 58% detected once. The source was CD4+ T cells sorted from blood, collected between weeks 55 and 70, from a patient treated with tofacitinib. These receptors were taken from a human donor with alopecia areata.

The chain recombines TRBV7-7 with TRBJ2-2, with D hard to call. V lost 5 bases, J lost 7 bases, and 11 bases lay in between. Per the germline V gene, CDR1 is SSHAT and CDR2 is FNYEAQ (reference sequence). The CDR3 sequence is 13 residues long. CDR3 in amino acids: CASSETVNGELFF. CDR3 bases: TGTGCCAGCAGCGAAACAGTGAACGGGGAGCTGTTTTTT.

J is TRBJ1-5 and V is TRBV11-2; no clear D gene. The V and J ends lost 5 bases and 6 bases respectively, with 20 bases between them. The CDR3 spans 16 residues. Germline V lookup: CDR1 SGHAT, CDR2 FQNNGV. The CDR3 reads CASSLLQSRIGQPQHF. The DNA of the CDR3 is TGTGCCAGCAGCCTATTACAGTCTCGGATCGGTCAGCCCCAGCATTTT.

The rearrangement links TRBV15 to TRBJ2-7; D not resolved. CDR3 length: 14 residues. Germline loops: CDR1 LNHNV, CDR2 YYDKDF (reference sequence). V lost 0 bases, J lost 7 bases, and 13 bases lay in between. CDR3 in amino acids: CATSRDLGPREQYF. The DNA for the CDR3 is TGTGCCACCAGCAGAGATCTAGGTCCGAGGGAGCAGTACTTC.

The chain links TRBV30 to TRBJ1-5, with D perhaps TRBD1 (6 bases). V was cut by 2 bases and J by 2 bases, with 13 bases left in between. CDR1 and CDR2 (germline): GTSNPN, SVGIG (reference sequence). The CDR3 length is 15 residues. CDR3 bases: TGTGCCTGGAGTCTGACAGGTTTTGGCAATCAGCCCCAGCATTTT. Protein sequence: CAWSLTGFGNQPQHF.

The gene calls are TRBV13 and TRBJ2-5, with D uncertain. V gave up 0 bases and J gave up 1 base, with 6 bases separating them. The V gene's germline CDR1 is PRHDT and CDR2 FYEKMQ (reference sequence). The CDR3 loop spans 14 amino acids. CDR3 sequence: CASSLGLVQETQYF. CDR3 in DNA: TGTGCCAGCAGCTTAGGCCTAGTCCAAGAGACCCAGTACTTC. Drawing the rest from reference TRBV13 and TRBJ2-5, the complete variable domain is AAGVIQSPRHLIKEKRETATLKCYPIPRHDTVYWYQQGPGQDPQFLISFYEKMQSDKGSIPDRFSAQQFSDYHSELNMSSLELGDSALYFCASSLGLVQETQYFGPGTRLLVL.

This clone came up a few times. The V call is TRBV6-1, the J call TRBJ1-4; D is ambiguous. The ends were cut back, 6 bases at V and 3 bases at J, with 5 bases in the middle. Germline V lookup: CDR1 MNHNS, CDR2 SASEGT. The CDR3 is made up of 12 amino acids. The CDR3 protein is CASRASNEKLFF. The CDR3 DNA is TGTGCCAGCAGGGCATCTAATGAAAAACTGTTTTTT.

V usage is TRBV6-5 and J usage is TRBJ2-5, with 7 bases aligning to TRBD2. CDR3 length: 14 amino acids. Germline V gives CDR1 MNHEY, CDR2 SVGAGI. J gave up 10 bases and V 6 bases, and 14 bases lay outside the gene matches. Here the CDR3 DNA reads TGTGCCAGCAGCTCCGGGGGGAGGGCGGTGGTCCAGTACTTC. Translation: CASSSGGRAVVQYF.

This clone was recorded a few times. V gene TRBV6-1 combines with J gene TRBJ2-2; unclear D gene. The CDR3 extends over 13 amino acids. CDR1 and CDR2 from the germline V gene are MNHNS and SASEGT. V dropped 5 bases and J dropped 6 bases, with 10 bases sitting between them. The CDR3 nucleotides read TGTGCCAGCAGTTTCTTGGGGTCCGGGGAGCTGTTTTTT. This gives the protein CASSFLGSGELFF.

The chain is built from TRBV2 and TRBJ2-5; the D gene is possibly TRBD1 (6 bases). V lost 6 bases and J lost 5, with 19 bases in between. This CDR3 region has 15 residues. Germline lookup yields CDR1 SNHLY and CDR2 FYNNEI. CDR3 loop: CASSARTGSGETQYF. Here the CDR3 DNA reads TGTGCCAGCAGCGCTCGAACAGGGTCCGGGGAGACCCAGTACTTC.

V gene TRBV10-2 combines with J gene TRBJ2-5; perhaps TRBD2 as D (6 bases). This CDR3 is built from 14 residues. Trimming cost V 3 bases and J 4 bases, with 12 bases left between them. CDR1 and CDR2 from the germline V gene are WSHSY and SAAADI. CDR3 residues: CASSDGTAPETQYF. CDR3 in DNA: TGCGCCAGCAGTGACGGGACTGCGCCAGAGACCCAGTACTTC.

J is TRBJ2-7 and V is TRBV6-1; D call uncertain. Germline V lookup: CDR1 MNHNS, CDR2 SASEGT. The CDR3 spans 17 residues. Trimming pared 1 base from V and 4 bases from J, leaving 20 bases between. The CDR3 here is CASSEGVRPIFSYEQYF. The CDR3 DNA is TGTGCCAGCAGTGAAGGCGTCAGGCCCATTTTTAGTTACGAGCAGTACTTC.

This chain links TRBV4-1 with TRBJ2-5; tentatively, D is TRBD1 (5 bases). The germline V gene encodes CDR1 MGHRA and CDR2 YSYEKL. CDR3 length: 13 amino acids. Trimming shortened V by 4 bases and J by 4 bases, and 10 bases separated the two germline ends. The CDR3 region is CASSLSRAETQYF. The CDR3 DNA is TGCGCCAGCAGCCTCAGCAGGGCAGAGACCCAGTACTTC.

The CDR3 sequence is CASSFTGPIANSPLHF. The CDR3 bases are TGTGCCAGCAGCTTTACAGGGCCAATTGCCAATTCACCCCTCCACTTT. The chain combines TRBV7-9 with TRBJ1-6, with D maybe TRBD1 (6 bases). CDR1 is SEHNR and CDR2 is FQNEAQ in the germline V gene (reference sequence). Trimming removed 3 bases from V and 7 bases from J, with 16 bases in between. This CDR3 is built from 16 residues.

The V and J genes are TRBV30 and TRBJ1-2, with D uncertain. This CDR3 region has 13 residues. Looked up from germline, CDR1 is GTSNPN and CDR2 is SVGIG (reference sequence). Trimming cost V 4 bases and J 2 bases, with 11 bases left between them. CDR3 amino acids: CAWIKDTNYGYTF. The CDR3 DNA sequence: TGTGCCTGGATCAAAGACACAAACTATGGCTACACCTTC.

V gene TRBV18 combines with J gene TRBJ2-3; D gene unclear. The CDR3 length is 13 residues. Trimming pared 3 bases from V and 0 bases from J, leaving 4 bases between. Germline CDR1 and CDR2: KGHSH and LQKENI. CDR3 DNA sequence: TGTGCCAGCTCACCGTGGAGCACAGATACGCAGTATTTT. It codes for CASSPWSTDTQYF.

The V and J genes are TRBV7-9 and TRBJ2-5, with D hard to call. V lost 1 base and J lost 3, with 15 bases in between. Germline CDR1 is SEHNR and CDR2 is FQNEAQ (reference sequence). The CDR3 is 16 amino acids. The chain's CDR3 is CASSLGFGSAKETQYF. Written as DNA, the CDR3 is TGTGCCAGCAGCTTAGGGTTCGGGTCAGCGAAAGAGACCCAGTACTTC.

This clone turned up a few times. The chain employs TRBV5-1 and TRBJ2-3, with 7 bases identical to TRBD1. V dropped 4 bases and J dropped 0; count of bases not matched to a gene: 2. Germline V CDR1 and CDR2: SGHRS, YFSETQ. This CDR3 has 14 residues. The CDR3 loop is CASSPDRSTDTQYF. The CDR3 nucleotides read TGCGCCAGCAGCCCGGACAGGAGCACAGATACGCAGTATTTT.

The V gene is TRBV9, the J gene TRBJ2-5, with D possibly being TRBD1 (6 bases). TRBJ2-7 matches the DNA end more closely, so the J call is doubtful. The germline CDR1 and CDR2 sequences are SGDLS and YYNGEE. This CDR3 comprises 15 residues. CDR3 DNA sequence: TGTGCCAGCAGCGAACAGGGCGCGGGCTCCTACGAGCAGTACTTC. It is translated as CASSEQGAGSYEQYF.

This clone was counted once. The CDR3 region has the DNA TGTGCCTGGAGTGCGGGCGGTCTATTCCCCGGCTACACCTTC. Translated, it gives CAWSAGGLFPGYTF. This chain joins TRBV30 and TRBJ1-2; the D is unclear. Deletions cut 1 base from V and 8 bases from J, with 17 bases between. Germline lookup yields CDR1 GTSNPN and CDR2 SVGIG (reference sequence). The CDR3 contains 14 residues.

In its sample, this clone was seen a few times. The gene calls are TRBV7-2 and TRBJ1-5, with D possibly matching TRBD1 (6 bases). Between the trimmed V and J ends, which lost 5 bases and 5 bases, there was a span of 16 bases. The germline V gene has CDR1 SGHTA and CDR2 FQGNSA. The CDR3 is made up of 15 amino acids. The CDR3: CASSPSWGADQPQHF. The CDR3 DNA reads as TGTGCCAGCAGCCCCAGTTGGGGGGCGGATCAGCCCCAGCATTTT.